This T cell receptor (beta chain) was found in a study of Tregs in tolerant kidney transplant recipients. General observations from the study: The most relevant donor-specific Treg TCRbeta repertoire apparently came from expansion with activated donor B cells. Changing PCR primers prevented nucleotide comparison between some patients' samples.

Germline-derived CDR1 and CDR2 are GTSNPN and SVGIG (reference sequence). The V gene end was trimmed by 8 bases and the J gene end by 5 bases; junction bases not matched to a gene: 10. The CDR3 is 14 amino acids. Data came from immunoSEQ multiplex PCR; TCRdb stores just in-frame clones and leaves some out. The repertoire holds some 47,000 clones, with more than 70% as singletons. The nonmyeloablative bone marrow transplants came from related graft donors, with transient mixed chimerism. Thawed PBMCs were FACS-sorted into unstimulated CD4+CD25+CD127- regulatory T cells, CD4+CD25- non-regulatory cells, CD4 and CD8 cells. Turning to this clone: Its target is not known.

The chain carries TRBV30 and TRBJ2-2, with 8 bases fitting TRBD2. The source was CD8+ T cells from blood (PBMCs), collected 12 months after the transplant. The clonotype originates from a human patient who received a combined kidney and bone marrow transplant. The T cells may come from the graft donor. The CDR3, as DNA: TGTGCCGAGAGAGCGGGAGTCGGGACCGGGGAGCTGTTTTTT. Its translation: CAERAGVGTGELFF.